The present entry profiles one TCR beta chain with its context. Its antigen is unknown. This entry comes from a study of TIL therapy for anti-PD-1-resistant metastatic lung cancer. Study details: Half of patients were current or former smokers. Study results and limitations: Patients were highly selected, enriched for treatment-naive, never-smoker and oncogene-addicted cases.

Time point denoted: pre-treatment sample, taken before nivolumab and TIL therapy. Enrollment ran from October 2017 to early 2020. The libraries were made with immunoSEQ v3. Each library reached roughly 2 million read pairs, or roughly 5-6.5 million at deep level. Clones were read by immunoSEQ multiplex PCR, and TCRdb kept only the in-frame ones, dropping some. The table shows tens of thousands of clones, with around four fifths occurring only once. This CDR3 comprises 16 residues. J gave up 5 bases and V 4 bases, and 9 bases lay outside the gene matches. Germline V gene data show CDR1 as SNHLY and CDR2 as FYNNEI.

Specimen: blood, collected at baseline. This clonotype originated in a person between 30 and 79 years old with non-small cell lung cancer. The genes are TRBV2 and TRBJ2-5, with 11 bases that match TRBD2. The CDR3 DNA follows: TGTGCCAGCAGTGTGCGTAGCGGGGGGGCCTGGGAGACCCAGTACTTC. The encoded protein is CASSVRSGGAWETQYF.